Reported below is one T cell receptor (beta chain). The source of the sample is a study of blood T cell repertoires in COVID-19. Libraries were prepared by immunoSEQ multiplex PCR; TCRdb keeps only in-frame clonotypes and omits some of them. The sample consists of 88,000 or so clones, roughly 89% of them appearing once. Germline values: CDR1 LNHDA, CDR2 SQIVND (reference sequence). The V and J ends lost 3 bases and 4 bases, in that order; junction bases with no gene match: 9. The CDR3 contains 16 residues. The chain employs TRBV19 and TRBJ2-1, with 7 bases fitting TRBD1. Source material: peripheral blood. The clonotype was recovered from a man aged 50 or older with acute or convalescent COVID-19. This CDR3 is CASSIPGQTPYNEQFF. The CDR3 coding sequence is TGTGCCAGTAGTATCCCGGGACAGACACCTTACAATGAGCAGTTCTTC. Full variable domain (rest looked up from reference TRBV19 and TRBJ2-1): DGGITQSPKYLFRKEGQNVTLSCEQNLNHDAMYWYRQDPGQGLRLIYYSQIVNDFQKGDIAEGYSVSREKKESFPLTVTSAQKNPTAFYLCASSIPGQTPYNEQFFGPGTRLTVL.